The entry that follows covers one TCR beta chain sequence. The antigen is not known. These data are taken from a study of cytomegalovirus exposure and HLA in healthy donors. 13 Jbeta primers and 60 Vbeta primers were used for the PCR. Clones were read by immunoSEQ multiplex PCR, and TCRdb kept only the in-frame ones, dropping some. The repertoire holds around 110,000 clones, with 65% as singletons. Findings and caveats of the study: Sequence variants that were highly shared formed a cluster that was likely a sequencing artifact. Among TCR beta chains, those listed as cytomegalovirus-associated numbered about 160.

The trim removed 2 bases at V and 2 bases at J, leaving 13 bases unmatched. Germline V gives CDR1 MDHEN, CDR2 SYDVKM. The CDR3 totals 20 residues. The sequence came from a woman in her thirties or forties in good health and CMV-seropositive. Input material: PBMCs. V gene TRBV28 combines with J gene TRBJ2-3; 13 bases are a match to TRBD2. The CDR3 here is CASSLGPGGLAGSYTDTQYF. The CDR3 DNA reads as TGTGCCAGCAGTTTAGGGCCAGGGGGACTAGCGGGATCGTACACAGATACGCAGTATTTT.